A single sample gave rise to the 20 T cell receptor beta chains below, sequenced in a study of identical twins. TCRdb itself ran the 5' RACE reads through MiXCR, one entry per CDR3 protein. The data hold 500,000 to 550,000 distinct CDR3 sequences, with roughly a fifth observed a single time. These data were likewise used in another study, on T cells expressing NK-cell markers.

The sequenced sample was CD4+ T cells sorted from blood. These receptors all come from a woman aged 18-30 years in good health.

The chain combines TRBV3-1 with TRBJ2-6; D is unclear. V was trimmed by 8 bases and J by 11 bases, leaving 19 bases between them. CDR1 LGHDT and CDR2 YNNKEL come from the germline V gene (reference sequence). The CDR3 totals 14 residues. CDR3: CASSPRQPSDVLTF. The DNA of the CDR3 is TGTGCCAGCTCCCCCCGTCAACCAAGTGACGTCCTGACTTTC.

A few counts support this clonotype. The chain links TRBV3-1 to TRBJ1-5; 8 bases are a match to TRBD1. CDR1 and CDR2 (germline): LGHDT, YNNKEL (reference sequence). The CDR3 runs to 17 residues. The V gene end was trimmed by 1 base and the J gene end by 8 bases; junction bases not matched to a gene: 13. The CDR3 region has the DNA TGTGCCAGCAGCCAAGGACCATTCAGGGGGCGCAAGGAGCCCCAGCATTTT. Amino acid sequence: CASSQGPFRGRKEPQHF.

The V gene is TRBV7-9, the J gene TRBJ2-5, with D perhaps TRBD1 or TRBD2 (5 bases each). Germline values: CDR1 SEHNR, CDR2 FQNEAQ (reference sequence). CDR3 size: 15 residues. V was shortened by 7 bases and J by 1 base, with 16 bases between the two germline ends. CDR3 sequence (DNA): TGTGCCAGCAATTGGGGGATGGGGTCCCAAGAGACCCAGTACTTC. Protein product: CASNWGMGSQETQYF. Using reference TRBV7-9 and TRBJ2-5 for the parts outside the CDR3, the full variable domain is DTGVSQNPRHKITKRGQNVTFRCDPISEHNRLYWYRQTLGQGPEFLTYFQNEAQLEKSRLLSDRFSAERPKGSFSTLEIQRTEQGDSAMYLCASNWGMGSQETQYFGPGTRLLVL.

This clonotype was observed at least ten times. One end of the junction is discordant with germline, which a read error may explain. The genes are TRBV3-1 and TRBJ2-3; D may be TRBD1 or TRBD2 (6 bases each). The CDR3 is 13 amino acids. Germline V gene data show CDR1 as LGHDT and CDR2 as YNNKEL (reference sequence). Here the CDR3 DNA reads TGCGCCAGCAGTCAGAGGGGGGCAGATACGCAGTATTTT. Translation gives CASSQRGADTQYF.

Many counts were recorded for this clonotype. V and J are TRBV5-1 and TRBJ2-2, with D perhaps matching TRBD1 or TRBD2 (5 bases each). The CDR3 length is 15 residues. Germline V gives CDR1 SGHRS, CDR2 YFSETQ. V lost 4 bases and J 3 bases, leaving 13 bases between the germline ends. The CDR3 DNA reads as TGCGCCAGCAGCCCTCCGGGACGGTACACCGGGGAGCTGTTTTTT. Translated: CASSPPGRYTGELFF.

The chain has TRBV6-5 and TRBJ2-7, with D unresolved. The V gene's germline CDR1 is MNHEY and CDR2 SVGAGI. CDR3 length: 11 amino acids. Trimming took 2 bases from V and 9 from J, leaving 8 bases between them. CDR3 DNA sequence: TGTGCCAGCAGTTACGTGGGGTTGCAGTACTTC. It codes for CASSYVGLQYF.

The chain employs TRBV12-3 or TRBV12-4 and TRBJ1-1; the match to TRBD1 covers 7 bases. Trimming took 5 bases from V and 3 from J; bases not matched to a gene: 6. The CDR3 totals 14 residues. The CDR3 sequence is CASSMTGRHTEAFF. The CDR3 DNA sequence: TGTGCCAGCAGTATGACAGGGAGGCACACTGAAGCTTTCTTT.

This clonotype has just a few counts. The chain uses TRBV4-2 and TRBJ1-4; TRBD1 is a possible D gene (6 bases). V lost 1 base, J lost 8 bases, and 14 bases lay in between. The CDR3 sequence is 15 residues long. The V gene's germline CDR1 is LGHNA and CDR2 YNFKEQ. In nucleotides, the CDR3 is TGTGCCAGCAGCCAAGTTGGGGGGCTTGTCGAAAAACTGTTTTTT. As protein: CASSQVGGLVEKLFF.

The chain combines TRBV4-2 with TRBJ2-1; D not resolved. Looked up from germline, CDR1 is LGHNA and CDR2 is YNFKEQ. CDR3 length: 15 amino acids. Deletions cut 2 bases from V and 5 bases from J, with 13 bases between. Here the CDR3 DNA reads TGTGCCAGCAGCCAACGTATAACTCTAGACAATGAGCAGTTCTTC. Translating gives CASSQRITLDNEQFF.

The chain has TRBV20-1 and TRBJ2-4; D unresolved. V lost 0 bases and J 0 bases, leaving 12 bases between the germline ends. The CDR3 contains 16 residues. Germline V gene lookup returns CDR1 DFQATT and CDR2 SNEGSKA (reference sequence). The CDR3 is CSARDATVIAKNIQYF. The CDR3 DNA is TGCAGTGCTAGAGACGCAACGGTTATAGCCAAAAACATTCAGTACTTC.

The chain is built from TRBV7-2 and TRBJ1-4; unclear D gene. Trimming removed 5 bases from V and 8 bases from J, with 15 bases in between. CDR1 is SGHTA, CDR2 FQGNSA, per germline. The CDR3 sequence is 14 residues long. CDR3 sequence reads: CASSPGLAAEKLFF. CDR3 coding DNA: TGTGCCAGCAGCCCCGGGCTGGCGGCAGAAAAACTGTTTTTT. Using reference TRBV7-2 and TRBJ1-4 for the parts outside the CDR3, the full variable domain is GAGVSQSPSNKVTEKGKDVELRCDPISGHTALYWYRQSLGQGLEFLIYFQGNSAPDKSGLPSDRFSAERTGGSVSTLTIQRTQQEDSAVYLCASSPGLAAEKLFFGSGTQLSVL.

The gene calls are TRBV20-1 and TRBJ2-2, with D uncertain. From germline, CDR1 is DFQATT and CDR2 SNEGSKA (reference sequence). This CDR3 region has 14 residues. V dropped 3 bases and J dropped 1 base, with 9 bases sitting between them. The CDR3 reads CSARFRLNTGELFF. Written as DNA, the CDR3 is TGCAGTGCTAGGTTTCGTCTGAACACCGGGGAGCTGTTTTTT.

The chain is built from TRBV20-1 and TRBJ2-5; D unclear. Trimming left V 3 bases short and J 5 bases short, with 4 bases between. This CDR3 is 10 amino acids long. CDR1 is DFQATT, CDR2 SNEGSKA, per germline (reference sequence). The DNA for the CDR3 is TGCAGTGCTAGGCACGAGACCCAGTACTTC. Encoded protein: CSARHETQYF.

This clonotype was detected only a few times. The gene calls are TRBV12-3 or TRBV12-4 and TRBJ2-2, with 9 nucleotides matching TRBD2. The CDR3 consists of 19 residues. Trimming cost V 5 bases and J 0 bases; bases outside gene matches: 13. The chain's CDR3 is CASSAYYRGLAANTGELFF. Here the CDR3 DNA reads TGTGCCAGCAGTGCATATTATCGGGGACTAGCCGCGAACACCGGGGAGCTGTTTTTT.

This clonotype has only a few counts. The rearrangement uses TRBV5-1 and TRBJ1-2, with D uncertain. The CDR3 contains 14 residues. Germline V gene sequence: CDR1 SGHRS, CDR2 YFSETQ. V dropped 3 bases and J dropped 1 base, with 10 bases sitting between them. CDR3 residues: CASSWTADNYGYTF. As DNA, the CDR3 is TGCGCCAGCAGCTGGACGGCAGATAACTATGGCTACACCTTC.

The V call is TRBV3-1, the J call TRBJ1-1, with TRBD1 matching over 7 bases. The CDR3 has 14 amino acids. Germline V CDR1 and CDR2: LGHDT, YNNKEL (reference sequence). V gave up 0 bases and J gave up 9 bases; unmatched junction bases: 7. CDR3 coding DNA: TGTGCCAGCAGCCAAGATCCGATGACAGGGCAAGCTTTCTTT. It yields the protein CASSQDPMTGQAFF.

This clonotype has just a few counts. J is TRBJ1-1 and V is TRBV29-1; D gene unclear. Germline CDR1 is SQVTM and CDR2 is ANQGSEA. The CDR3 extends over 12 amino acids. The V gene lost 7 bases and the J gene lost 4 bases, with 13 bases spanning the gap. The CDR3 DNA reads TGCAGCGCTATCGGGGAGTTCACTGAAGCTTTCTTT. This gives the protein CSAIGEFTEAFF.

This clonotype was counted between two and nine times. This chain links TRBV5-6 with TRBJ2-6; 8 bases align to TRBD1. CDR3 length: 15 residues. Germline values: CDR1 SGHDT, CDR2 YYEEEE. The ends lost 4 bases at V and 6 bases at J; junction bases unmatched: 6. This CDR3 reads CASSPVRGQANVLTF. DNA of the CDR3: TGTGCCAGCAGCCCAGTCAGGGGGCAGGCCAACGTCCTGACTTTC.

The J gene is TRBJ2-7, the V gene TRBV13; no clear D. The CDR3 runs to 14 residues. Trimming removed 2 bases at V and 0 bases at J, with 8 bases between. CDR1 PRHDT and CDR2 FYEKMQ come from the germline V gene (reference sequence). The CDR3 here is CASSLRRLSYEQYF. CDR3 nucleotides: TGTGCCAGCAGCTTACGGCGGCTCTCCTACGAGCAGTACTTC.

This sequence joins TRBV29-1 and TRBJ2-1, with D possibly matching TRBD1 (5 bases). Trimming took off 8 bases at V and 2 bases at J, with 16 bases between the two ends. Germline loops: CDR1 SQVTM, CDR2 ANQGSEA. The CDR3 totals 14 residues. The DNA for the CDR3 is TGCAGCATTGGAGCCGCACAGGCCTACAATGAGCAGTTCTTC. The encoded protein is CSIGAAQAYNEQFF.